This TCR beta chain was recorded in a study of CD8 T cells in ankylosing spondylitis. This clonotype was counted at least ten times. The CDR3 consists of 14 residues. Per the germline V gene, CDR1 is WNHNN and CDR2 is SYGVQD (reference sequence). V lost 5 bases to trimming and J lost 2 bases, with 11 bases between them. TCRdb re-derived calls from the 5' RACE reads in MiXCR, one entry per CDR3 protein. The sample lists some 250,000 distinct CDR3 sequences; around a tenth were seen once. Source material: blood, either unsorted or a sorted T cell fraction (not recorded which). This receptor was identified in a male donor with ankylosing spondylitis or in good health (not recorded which). The gene calls are TRBV10-1 and TRBJ2-3; TRBD1 is a possible D gene (5 bases). CDR3 region: CASSPDKTTDTQYF. The CDR3 DNA sequence: TGCGCCAGCAGTCCGGACAAGACCACAGATACGCAGTATTTT.